This TCR beta chain was obtained from a study of identifying expanded T cells in peripheral blood. General study results and limits: Variance in clone template counts between approximately 2-week samples significantly increased with total template count across all healthy donors. Roughly 1.1 clones differed between technical replicates, versus around 15 and 19 over time.

Using immunoSEQ multiplex PCR, the repertoire was profiled, and TCRdb retains in-frame clones only, with some absent. The sample lists 50,000 to 75,000 clones; around 83% were seen once. During the collection period, no donor immune events like infections were recorded. A few counts support this clone. Its antigen is as yet unknown. CDR1 ENHRY and CDR2 SYGVKD come from the germline V gene. This CDR3 comprises 16 residues. V lost 2 bases, J lost 6 bases, and 7 bases stayed unmatched. The receptor comes from a person aged 18 to 70 in good health. Sequencing input: blood. This chain uses TRBV10-3 with TRBJ1-6; TRBD1 aligns across 7 bases. The DNA for the CDR3 is TGTGCCATCAGTGAGATGGGACAGACCTTTAATTCACCCCTCCACTTT. Protein product: CAISEMGQTFNSPLHF.